This TCR beta chain was sequenced during a study of tumor-infiltrating lymphocytes in primary liver carcinoma. Study-level points and caveats: Tumor-adjacent and tumor-blood pairs shared a smaller degree of overlap than tumor region pairs. When set against blood, tumors had a significantly higher top-250-clone fraction (p = 0.039). Detection in all five tumor regions applied to only about 7.5-24% of top clones.

The authors made TCR beta cDNA from roughly 480 ng total RNA with a constant-region primer. Three nested multiplex PCR rounds, a slightly modified ARM-PCR, produced the libraries for TCR beta. MiXCR, applied by TCRdb to the multiplex PCR reads, yields one record per CDR3 protein. The sample consists of about 99,000 distinct CDR3 sequences, 55% to 70% of them appearing once. It was from about 20-30 mg of unsorted bulk tissue that RNA and DNA were co-extracted. A word on this clonotype: What it binds is not known. Just one base apart from a much larger clone, this may be a read error.

The sequenced material came from liver tumor tissue from sampling region 5. Subset in this sample: tumor region T5, tumor centre. This clonotype was sampled from a woman in her fifties or sixties with primary liver carcinoma and hepatitis B virus infection.

This CDR3 reads CASRYEEDNSPLHF. The CDR3 bases are TGTGCCAGCAGATACGAAGAGGATAATTCACCCCTCCACTTT. This rearrangement joins TRBV5-6 to TRBJ1-6, with unresolved D. CDR1 and CDR2 (germline): SGHDT, YYEEEE. This CDR3 has 14 residues. Trimming pared 5 bases from V and 5 bases from J, leaving 11 bases between.